This record looks at one T cell receptor beta chain sequence and its context. This CDR3 has 14 residues. V gave up 3 bases and J gave up 4 bases, with 12 bases separating them. Germline V gives CDR1 GTSNPN, CDR2 SVGIG (reference sequence). These data originate in a study of control samples from healthy donors and cancer patients. Using immunoSEQ multiplex PCR, the repertoire was profiled, and TCRdb retains in-frame clones only, with some absent. The sample shows around 100,000 clones, around nine tenths of them seen only once. V usage is TRBV30 and J usage is TRBJ2-2, with a tentative D call TRBD1 (5 bases). The sequenced material came from blood. The receptor was derived from a human donor in good health. The donor label of this sample is uncertain. CDR3 DNA: TGTGCCTGGAGACCTTCCAGGGCCACCGGGGAGCTGTTTTTT. As protein: CAWRPSRATGELFF.